This T cell receptor (beta chain) was recovered during a study of T-cell memory formation after mild COVID-19. The overall study: Most TCR clusters belonged to a single donor.

With V trimmed by 1 base and J by 8 bases, 10 bases remained unmatched. The CDR3 spans 16 residues. Germline V gene data show CDR1 as LNHNV and CDR2 as YYDKDF (reference sequence). TCRdb re-called the 5' RACE reads through MiXCR, storing one row per CDR3 protein. The table includes approximately 150,000 distinct CDR3 sequences, 5.5% to 7% detected once. In its sample, this clonotype was seen many times. Its antigen is currently unknown. Study-wide results and limits: Later expanders leaned toward CD4+, whereas clones contracting from day 15 to 85 were balanced CD4/CD8. That cross-reactive memory joined was suggested by some responding clones appearing in pre-infection memory.

The rearrangement uses TRBV15 and TRBJ2-7; 11 nucleotides align to TRBD2. This receptor was obtained from an adult woman who had mild COVID-19 (a few samples of this study predate the infection). Cell type and time point are not known. The sequenced sample consisted of PBMCs or a T cell subset sorted from them (not recorded which). The CDR3 coding sequence is TGTGCCACCAGCAGAGCCCGCCCTAGCGGGGGGATAAAGCAGTACTTC. Encoded protein: CATSRARPSGGIKQYF.